These T cell receptor beta chains were read from a single sample in a study of shared clonotypes between healthy human individuals. Repertoires were generated with immunoSEQ multiplex PCR, while TCRdb's copy carries only in-frame clones and drops some. Of about 2.3 million clones in the sample, about 92% were seen once. The material sequenced was naive CD4+ T cells from PBMCs. These receptor sequences come from a man aged 18 to 30 in good health. Some clones in this sample may be carry-over from other donors' samples. The CDR3 runs from the conserved cysteine through the conserved F or W. The D gene is left open where the match is weak. The size of a clone is reported for some rows only, either as once, few or many, or as a class for expanded clones.

J | V | size | D | DNA | CDR3
TRBJ2-5 | TRBV6-1 | once | TRBD2 | TGTGCCAGCAGTGAAGATCTGCGACTAGCGGGATCTCTGGAAGAGACCCAGTACTTC | CASSEDLRLAGSLEETQYF
TRBJ1-5 | TRBV5-6 | . | . | TGTGCCAGCAGCTCGGAGGGGTTCGGCAATCAGCCCCAGCATTTT | CASSSEGFGNQPQHF
TRBJ1-3 | TRBV13 | . | . | TGTGCCAGCAGCTTAACAGGGTCTGGAAACACCATATATTTT | CASSLTGSGNTIYF
TRBJ1-4 | TRBV5-1 | . | . | TGCGCCAGCAATTGGGGTCAGGGTGAAAAACTGTTTTTT | CASNWGQGEKLFF
TRBJ2-7 | TRBV6-5 | . | . | TGTGCCAGCAGTTGGTCGGGGAGGTCCGTCCAGCAGTACTTC | CASSWSGRSVQQYF
TRBJ2-5 | TRBV5-4 | once | . | TGTGCCAGCAGCATACAGGGTCGAGAGACCCAGTACTTC | CASSIQGRETQYF
TRBJ1-3 | TRBV28 | once | . | TGTGCCAGCAGTTCCGGGTCTGGAAACACCATATATTTT | CASSSGSGNTIYF
TRBJ2-1 | TRBV29-1 | . | . | TGCAGCGTTGCAAGGGAGAGCTCCTACAATGAGCAGTTCTTC | CSVARESSYNEQFF
TRBJ1-2 | TRBV28 | . | TRBD1 | TGTGCCAGCAGTCTAACCGGGACAGGGATCGGCTACACCTTC | CASSLTGTGIGYTF
TRBJ1-2 | TRBV10-3 | . | TRBD1 | TGTGCCATCAGCTCAGCCGGGACAGCGGGCTACACCTTC | CAISSAGTAGYTF
TRBJ2-7 | TRBV18 | . | . | TGTGCCAGCTCACCCGGGCGCAGAGCCTACGAGCAGTACTTC | CASSPGRRAYEQYF
TRBJ2-2 | TRBV30 | . | . | TGTGCCTGGAGTGCCAGGGTCCCCGGGGAGCTGTTTTTT | CAWSARVPGELFF
TRBJ2-5 | TRBV7-9 | . | . | TGTGCCAGCAGCTTACGGCGGGGAGAGACCCAGTACTTC | CASSLRRGETQYF
TRBJ2-1 | TRBV4-1 | once | TRBD2 | TGCGCCAGCAGCCTTACGGGCACTAGCGGGAGTGGTTATGAGCAGTTCTTC | CASSLTGTSGSGYEQFF
TRBJ1-1 | TRBV29-1 | . | . | TGCAGCGTTGCAGGACAAATGAACACTGAAGCTTTCTTT | CSVAGQMNTEAFF
TRBJ2-5 | TRBV7-6 | . | . | TGTGCCAGCAGCCATTTACAAGAGACCCAGTACTTC | CASSHLQETQYF
TRBJ2-1 | TRBV9 | once | . | TGTGCCAGCGGAGGGGCAGCGATAAGATCTTACAATGAGCAGTTCTTC | CASGGAAIRSYNEQFF
TRBJ1-2 | TRBV27 | . | TRBD1 | TGTGCCAGCAGTTTGGGACAGCTATATGGCTACACCTTC | CASSLGQLYGYTF
TRBJ2-3 | TRBV7-2 | . | TRBD2 | TGTGCCAGCAGCTTAGGCGGGAGGTCGGCAGATACGCAGTATTTT | CASSLGGRSADTQYF
TRBJ1-1 | TRBV7-3 | few | . | TGTGCCAGCAGCTTCGGTTCGGACACTGAAGCTTTCTTT | CASSFGSDTEAFF
TRBJ1-1 | TRBV25-1 | . | . | TGTGCCAGCAGTCTTACCGGGAACACTGAAGCTTTCTTT | CASSLTGNTEAFF
TRBJ2-7 | TRBV7-9 | once | . | TGTGCCAGCAGCCCTCAACGGGGGAACGAGCAGTACTTC | CASSPQRGNEQYF
TRBJ2-7 | TRBV28 | . | . | TGTGCCAGCAGTTTACATCCGGTAGCCTACGAGCAGTACTTC | CASSLHPVAYEQYF
TRBJ2-1 | TRBV7-2 | . | TRBD2 | TGTGCCAGCAGCTTCTCTAGCGGGAGGGTATATGAGCAGTTCTTC | CASSFSSGRVYEQFF
TRBJ2-1 | TRBV27 | . | . | TGTGCCAGCGTCCGGGATAGAGGTACAGGTGAGCAGTTCTTC | CASVRDRGTGEQFF
TRBJ2-7 | TRBV7-3 | . | TRBD2 | TGTGCCAGCAGCCCCTCCCTAGCGGAGAGCTACGAGCAGTACTTC | CASSPSLAESYEQYF
TRBJ2-3 | TRBV5-1 | . | TRBD2 | TGCGCCAGCAGCACCGCTCTAGCGGGAGGAGCAGATACGCAGTATTTT | CASSTALAGGADTQYF
TRBJ2-3 | TRBV14 | . | . | TGTGCCAGCAGCCAAGAGGGGAGAGGGGCAGATACGCAGTATTTT | CASSQEGRGADTQYF
TRBJ1-2 | TRBV28 | . | . | TGTGCCAGCCACGAGCGGGCGGACCCCTATGGCTACACCTTC | CASHERADPYGYTF
TRBJ1-1 | TRBV5-1 | once | . | TGCGCCAGCAGCCTTCAGACAGGGAACACTGAAGCTTTCTTT | CASSLQTGNTEAFF
TRBJ1-4 | TRBV27 | once | . | TGTGCCAGCAGGGGCTACAGCAACGGGCGAGAAAAACTGTTTTTT | CASRGYSNGREKLFF
TRBJ2-1 | TRBV4-1 | . | TRBD2 | TGCGCCAGCAGCCAAGAAGCGACTAGCCGCAATGAGCAGTTCTTC | CASSQEATSRNEQFF
TRBJ2-3 | TRBV2 | . | . | TGTGCCAGCAGTGTGGGGCAAGATACGCAGTATTTT | CASSVGQDTQYF
TRBJ2-5 | TRBV4-1 | . | TRBD2 | TGCGCCAGCAGCCAAGCTGGGACTAACCAAGAGACCCAGTACTTC | CASSQAGTNQETQYF
TRBJ2-5 | TRBV27 | . | . | TGTGCCAGCAGTTCAACGACAGACTACCAAGAGACCCAGTACTTC | CASSSTTDYQETQYF
TRBJ2-7 | TRBV18 | . | . | TGTGCCAGCTCAACCAGCGGATCCTACGAGCAGTACTTC | CASSTSGSYEQYF
TRBJ1-1 | TRBV7-9 | . | . | TGTGCCAGCAGCTTATGGGCCGGAAACACTGAAGCTTTCTTT | CASSLWAGNTEAFF
TRBJ2-5 | TRBV7-9 | . | . | TGTGCCAGCAGCTTAGTTCCCCGGGCTTTGGAGACCCAGTACTTC | CASSLVPRALETQYF
TRBJ2-6 | TRBV28 | . | TRBD1 | TGTGCCAGCAGTCCCGACAGGGCCGGGGCCAACGTCCTGACTTTC | CASSPDRAGANVLTF
TRBJ2-1 | TRBV5-4 | . | . | TGTGCCAGCAGCTCCTCAGGGGCCTTAAACAATGAGCAGTTCTTC | CASSSSGALNNEQFF
TRBJ2-5 | TRBV15 | . | . | TGTGCCACCAGCAGACGGGGGGCGGGCCAAGAGACCCAGTACTTC | CATSRRGAGQETQYF